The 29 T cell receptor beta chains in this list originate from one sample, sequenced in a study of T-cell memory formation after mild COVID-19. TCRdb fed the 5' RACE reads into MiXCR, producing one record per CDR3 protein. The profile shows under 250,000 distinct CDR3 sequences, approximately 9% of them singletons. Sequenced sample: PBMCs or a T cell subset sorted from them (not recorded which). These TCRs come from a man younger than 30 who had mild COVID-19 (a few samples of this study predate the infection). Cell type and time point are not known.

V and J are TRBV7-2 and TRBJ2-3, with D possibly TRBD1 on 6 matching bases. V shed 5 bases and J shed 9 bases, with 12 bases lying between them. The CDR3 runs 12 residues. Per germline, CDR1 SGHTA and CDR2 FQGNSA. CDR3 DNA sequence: TGTGCCAGCAGCCAGGGGAAGCGGACGCAGTATTTT. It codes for CASSQGKRTQYF.

In DNA, the CDR3 is TGTGCCAGCAGCTCCCGACTAGCGGGGGGTGGAGAGACCCAGTACTTC. It codes for CASSSRLAGGGETQYF. This chain joins TRBV7-2 and TRBJ2-5; 13 nucleotides match TRBD2. From germline, CDR1 is SGHTA and CDR2 FQGNSA. V lost 4 bases and J lost 4; bases outside the gene matches: 6. CDR3 size: 16 residues.

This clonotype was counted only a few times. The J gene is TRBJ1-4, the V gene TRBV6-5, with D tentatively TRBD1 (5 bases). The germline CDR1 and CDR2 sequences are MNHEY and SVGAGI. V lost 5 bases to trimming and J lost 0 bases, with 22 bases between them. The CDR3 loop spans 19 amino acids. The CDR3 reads CASSLNPLRGRATNEKLFF. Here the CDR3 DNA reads TGTGCCAGCAGTCTTAACCCCCTAAGGGGCAGGGCAACTAATGAAAAACTGTTTTTT.

The CDR3 sequence: CASSVRVGGTEAFF. The CDR3 DNA sequence: TGTGCCAGCAGCGTCAGGGTTGGTGGCACTGAAGCTTTCTTT. This chain joins TRBV9 and TRBJ1-1; possible D gene TRBD1, 5 bases. CDR3 length: 14 residues. Germline V gene data show CDR1 as SGDLS and CDR2 as YYNGEE. Trimming took 2 bases from V and 4 from J, leaving 12 bases between them.

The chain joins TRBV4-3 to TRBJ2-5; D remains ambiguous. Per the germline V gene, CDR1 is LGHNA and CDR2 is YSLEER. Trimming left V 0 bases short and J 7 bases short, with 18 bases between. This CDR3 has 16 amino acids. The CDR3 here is CASSQDIADGGRTQYF. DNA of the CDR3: TGCGCCAGCAGCCAAGATATAGCTGACGGCGGACGGACCCAGTACTTC.

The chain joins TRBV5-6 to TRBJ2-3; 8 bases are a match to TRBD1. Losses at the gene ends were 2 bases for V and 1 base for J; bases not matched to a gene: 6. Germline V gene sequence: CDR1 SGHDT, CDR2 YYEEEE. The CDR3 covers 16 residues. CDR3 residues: CASSLRGTGRTDTQYF. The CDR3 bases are TGTGCCAGCAGCTTACGTGGGACAGGCCGCACAGATACGCAGTATTTT.

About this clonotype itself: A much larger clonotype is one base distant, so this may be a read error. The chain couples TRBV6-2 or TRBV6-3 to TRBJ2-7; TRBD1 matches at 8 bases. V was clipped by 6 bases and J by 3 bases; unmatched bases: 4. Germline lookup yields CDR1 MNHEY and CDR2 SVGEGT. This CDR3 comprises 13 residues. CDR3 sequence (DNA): TGTGCCAGCAGCCGACAGGGGATCTACGAGCAGTACTTC. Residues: CASSRQGIYEQYF.

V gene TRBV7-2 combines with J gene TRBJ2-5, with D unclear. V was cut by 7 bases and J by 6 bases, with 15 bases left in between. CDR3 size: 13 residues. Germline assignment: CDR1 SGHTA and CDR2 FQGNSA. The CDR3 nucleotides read TGTGCCAGCACCCCTCCTCAATTGAAGACCCAGTACTTC. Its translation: CASTPPQLKTQYF.

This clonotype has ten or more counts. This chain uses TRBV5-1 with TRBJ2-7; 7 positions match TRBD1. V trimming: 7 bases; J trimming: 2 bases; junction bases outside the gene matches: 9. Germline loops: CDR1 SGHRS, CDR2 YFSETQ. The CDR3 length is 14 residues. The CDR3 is CASVGTAFPYEQYF. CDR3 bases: TGCGCCAGCGTCGGGACAGCCTTCCCCTACGAGCAGTACTTC.

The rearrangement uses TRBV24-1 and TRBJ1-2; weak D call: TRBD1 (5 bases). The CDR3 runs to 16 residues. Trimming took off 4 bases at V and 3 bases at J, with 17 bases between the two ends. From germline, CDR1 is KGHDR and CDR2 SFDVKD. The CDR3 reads CATSDPPRGTDYGYTF. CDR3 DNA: TGTGCCACCAGTGACCCACCTCGGGGGACGGACTATGGCTACACCTTC.

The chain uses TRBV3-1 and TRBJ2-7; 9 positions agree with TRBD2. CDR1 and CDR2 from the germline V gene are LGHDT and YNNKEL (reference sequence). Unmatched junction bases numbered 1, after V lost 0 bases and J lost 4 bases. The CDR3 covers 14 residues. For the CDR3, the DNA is TGTGCCAGCAGCCAAGATACTAGCGGGTACGAGCAGTACGTC. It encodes CASSQDTSGYEQYV.

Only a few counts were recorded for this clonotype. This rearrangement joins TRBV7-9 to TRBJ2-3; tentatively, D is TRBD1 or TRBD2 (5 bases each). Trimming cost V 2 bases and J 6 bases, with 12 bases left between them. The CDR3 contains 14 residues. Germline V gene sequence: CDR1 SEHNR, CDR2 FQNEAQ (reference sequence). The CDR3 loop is CASSLPGAADTQYF. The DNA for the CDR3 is TGTGCCAGCAGCTTACCCGGGGCAGCTGATACGCAGTATTTT. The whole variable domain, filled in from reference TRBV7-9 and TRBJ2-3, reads DTGVSQNPRHKITKRGQNVTFRCDPISEHNRLYWYRQTLGQGPEFLTYFQNEAQLEKSRLLSDRFSAERPKGSFSTLEIQRTEQGDSAMYLCASSLPGAADTQYFGPGTRLTVL.

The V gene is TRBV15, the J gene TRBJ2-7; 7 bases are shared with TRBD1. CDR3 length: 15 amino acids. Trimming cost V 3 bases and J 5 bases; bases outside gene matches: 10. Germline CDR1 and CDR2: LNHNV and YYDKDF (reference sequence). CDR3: CATSSPTGPIDEQYF. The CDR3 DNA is TGTGCCACCAGCAGCCCGACAGGGCCCATTGACGAGCAGTACTTC.

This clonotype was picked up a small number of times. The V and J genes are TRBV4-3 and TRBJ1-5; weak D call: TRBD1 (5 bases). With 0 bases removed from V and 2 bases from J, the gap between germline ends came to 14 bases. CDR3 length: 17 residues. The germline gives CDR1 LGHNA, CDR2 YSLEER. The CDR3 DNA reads TGCGCCAGCAGCCAAGATCAAGCAGGGTGGGGCAATCAGCCCCAGCATTTT. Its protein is CASSQDQAGWGNQPQHF.

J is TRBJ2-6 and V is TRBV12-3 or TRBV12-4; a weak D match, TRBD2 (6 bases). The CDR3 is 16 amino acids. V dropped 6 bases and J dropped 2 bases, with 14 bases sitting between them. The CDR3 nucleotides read TGTGCCAGCAGACCCGGGGGTGGTGCTGGGGCCAACGTCCTGACTTTC. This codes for CASRPGGGAGANVLTF.

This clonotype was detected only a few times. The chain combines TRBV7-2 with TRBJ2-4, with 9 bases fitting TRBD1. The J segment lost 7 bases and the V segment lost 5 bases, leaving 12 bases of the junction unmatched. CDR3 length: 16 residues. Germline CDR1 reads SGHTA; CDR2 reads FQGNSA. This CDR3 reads CASSPSPGQGINIQYF. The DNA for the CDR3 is TGTGCCAGCAGCCCTTCTCCGGGACAGGGAATTAACATTCAGTACTTC. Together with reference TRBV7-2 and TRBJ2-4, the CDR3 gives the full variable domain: GAGVSQSPSNKVTEKGKDVELRCDPISGHTALYWYRQSLGQGLEFLIYFQGNSAPDKSGLPSDRFSAERTGGSVSTLTIQRTQQEDSAVYLCASSPSPGQGINIQYFGAGTRLSVL.

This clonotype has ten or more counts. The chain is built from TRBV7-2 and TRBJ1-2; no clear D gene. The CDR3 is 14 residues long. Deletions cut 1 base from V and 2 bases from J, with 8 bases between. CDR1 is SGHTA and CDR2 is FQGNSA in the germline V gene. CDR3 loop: CASSLGRENYGYTF. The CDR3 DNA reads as TGTGCCAGCAGCTTAGGGCGGGAGAACTATGGCTACACCTTC.

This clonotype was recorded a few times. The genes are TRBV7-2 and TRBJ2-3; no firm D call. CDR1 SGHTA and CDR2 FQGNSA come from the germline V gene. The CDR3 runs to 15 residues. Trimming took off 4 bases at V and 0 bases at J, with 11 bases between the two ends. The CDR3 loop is CASSYDAPSTDTQYF. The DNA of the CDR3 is TGTGCCAGCAGCTATGACGCGCCTAGCACAGATACGCAGTATTTT.

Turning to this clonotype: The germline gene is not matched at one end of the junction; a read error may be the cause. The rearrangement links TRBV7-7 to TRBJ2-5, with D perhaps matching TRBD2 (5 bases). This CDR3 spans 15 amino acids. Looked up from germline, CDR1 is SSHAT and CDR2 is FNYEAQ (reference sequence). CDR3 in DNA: TGTGCTAGCAGCTTGGGTAGCGTCGCGAGGGAGACCCAGTACTTC. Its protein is CASSLGSVARETQYF. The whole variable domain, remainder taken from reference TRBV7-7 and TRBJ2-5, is GAGVSQSPRYKVTKRGQDVTLRCDPISSHATLYWYQQALGQGPEFLTYFNYEAQPDKSGLPSDRFSAERPEGSISTLTIQRTEQRDSAMYRCASSLGSVARETQYFGPGTRLLVL.

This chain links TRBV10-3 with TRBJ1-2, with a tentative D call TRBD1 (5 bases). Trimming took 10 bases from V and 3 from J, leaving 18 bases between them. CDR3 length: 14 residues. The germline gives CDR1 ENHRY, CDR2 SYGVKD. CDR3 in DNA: TGTGCCAACAAGGGGCAGGGACGTGACTATGGCTACACCTTC. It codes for CANKGQGRDYGYTF.

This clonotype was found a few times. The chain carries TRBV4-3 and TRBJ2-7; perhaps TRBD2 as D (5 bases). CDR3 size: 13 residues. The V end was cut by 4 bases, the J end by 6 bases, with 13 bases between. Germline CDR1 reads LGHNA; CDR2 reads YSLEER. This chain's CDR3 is CASSLLRGTEQYF. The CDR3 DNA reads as TGCGCCAGCAGCCTTCTCCGGGGTACCGAGCAGTACTTC.

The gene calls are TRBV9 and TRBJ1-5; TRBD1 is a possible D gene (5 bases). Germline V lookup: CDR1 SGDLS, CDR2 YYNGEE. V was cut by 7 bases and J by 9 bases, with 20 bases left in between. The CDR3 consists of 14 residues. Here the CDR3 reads CASAFGSGGRPQHF. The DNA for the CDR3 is TGTGCCAGCGCCTTCGGGTCCGGGGGGAGGCCCCAGCATTTT. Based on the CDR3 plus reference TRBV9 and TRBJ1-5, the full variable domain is DSGVTQTPKHLITATGQRVTLRCSPRSGDLSVYWYQQSLDQGLQFLIQYYNGEERAKGNILERFSAQQFPDLHSELNLSSLELGDSALYFCASAFGSGGRPQHFGDGTRLSIL.

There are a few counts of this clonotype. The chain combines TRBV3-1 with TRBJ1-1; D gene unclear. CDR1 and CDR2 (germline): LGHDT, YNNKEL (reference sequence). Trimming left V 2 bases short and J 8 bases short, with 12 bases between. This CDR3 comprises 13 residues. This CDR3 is CASSQRASGEAFF. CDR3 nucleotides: TGTGCCAGCAGCCAACGGGCGTCTGGAGAAGCTTTCTTT.

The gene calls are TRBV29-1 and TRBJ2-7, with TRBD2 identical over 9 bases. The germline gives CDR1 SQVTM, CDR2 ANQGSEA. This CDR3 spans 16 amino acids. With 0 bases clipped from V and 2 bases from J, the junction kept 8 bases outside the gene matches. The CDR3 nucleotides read TGCAGCGTTGAAGATTTAAGAGCGGGGGGCACCTACGAGCAGTACTTC. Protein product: CSVEDLRAGGTYEQYF.

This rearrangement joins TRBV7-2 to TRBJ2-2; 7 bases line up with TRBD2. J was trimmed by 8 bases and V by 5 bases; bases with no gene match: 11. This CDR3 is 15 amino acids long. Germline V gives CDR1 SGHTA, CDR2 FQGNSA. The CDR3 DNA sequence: TGTGCCAGCAGCCAGTTGGTCGGGGGGACTGGGGAGCTGTTTTTT. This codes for CASSQLVGGTGELFF.

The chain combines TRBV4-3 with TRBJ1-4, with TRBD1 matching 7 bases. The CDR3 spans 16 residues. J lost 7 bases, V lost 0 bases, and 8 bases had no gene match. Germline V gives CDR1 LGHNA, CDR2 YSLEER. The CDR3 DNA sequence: TGCGCCAGCAGCCAAGATCCGACAGGGTTTGGTGAAAAACTGTTTTTT. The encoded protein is CASSQDPTGFGEKLFF.

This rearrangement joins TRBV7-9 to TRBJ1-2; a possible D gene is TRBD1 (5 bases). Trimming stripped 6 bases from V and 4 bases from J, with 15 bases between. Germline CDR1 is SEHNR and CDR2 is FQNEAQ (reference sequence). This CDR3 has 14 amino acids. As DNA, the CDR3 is TGTGCCAGCAGTGGCATTGGGGCGGGCTATGGCTACACCTTC. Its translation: CASSGIGAGYGYTF.

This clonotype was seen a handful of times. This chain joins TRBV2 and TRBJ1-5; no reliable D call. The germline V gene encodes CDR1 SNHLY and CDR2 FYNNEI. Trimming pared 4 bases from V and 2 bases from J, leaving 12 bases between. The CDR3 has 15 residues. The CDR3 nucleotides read TGTGCCAGCAGTGGTGACGGGCTGGGCAATCAGCCCCAGCATTTT. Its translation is CASSGDGLGNQPQHF.

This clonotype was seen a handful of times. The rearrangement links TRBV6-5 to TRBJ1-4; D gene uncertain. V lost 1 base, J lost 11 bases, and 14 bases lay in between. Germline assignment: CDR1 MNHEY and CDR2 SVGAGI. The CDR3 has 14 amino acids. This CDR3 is CASSYWQEGGKLFF. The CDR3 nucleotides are TGTGCCAGCAGTTACTGGCAGGAGGGCGGTAAACTGTTTTTT.